The rows below give T cell receptor beta chains drawn from one sample of a study of T cell repertoires in cytomegalovirus infection. TCRdb redid the calling of the reads with MiXCR, one entry per CDR3 protein. Among about 700,000 distinct CDR3 sequences listed, roughly 30% were seen once. Their antigens remain unidentified. This material consisted of cultured PBMCs, taken from culture after CMV antigen stimulation. These receptors originate from a human donor in good health (CMV status not recorded). Some clones in this sample may be carry-over from other donors' samples. Each CDR3 is given without its conserved first and last residue. The D gene is left open where the match is weak.

d_call	j_call	v_call	cdr3_aa
NA	TRBJ2-2	TRBV20-1	SASRGTGELF
TRBD2	TRBJ2-3	TRBV30	AWSGAGWPNPSTDTQY
TRBD2	TRBJ2-5	TRBV7-9	ASSRFLAGGETQY
NA	TRBJ1-6	TRBV7-2	ASRAAGGNSPLH
TRBD2	TRBJ2-5	TRBV12-3/TRBV12-4	ASSHTSGTAQY
TRBD2	TRBJ2-7	TRBV7-2	ASSLAAGDVSYEQY
NA	TRBJ1-1	TRBV6-2/TRBV6-3	ASSGRTGLTEAF
TRBD2	TRBJ2-7	TRBV5-1	ASPLVPGTMAYEQY
NA	TRBJ2-3	TRBV5-4	ASSLILERTDTQY
NA	TRBJ2-7	TRBV6-2/TRBV6-3	AGGRREEQY
TRBD1	TRBJ1-6	TRBV30	ACEGQENSPLH
TRBD2	TRBJ2-7	TRBV7-6	ASSSDARAGNSGSNEQY
NA	TRBJ2-1	TRBV9	ASSVTGPNEQF
NA	TRBJ2-2	TRBV7-6	ASSSPGPGTGELF
TRBD2	TRBJ2-1	TRBV6-5	ASRRLMGGTEQF
NA	TRBJ1-1	TRBV7-8	ASSPRVLNTEAF
TRBD2	TRBJ2-1	TRBV6-6	ASRSYGTSAYNEQF
TRBD1	TRBJ1-2	TRBV7-9	ASSLYQTGTYGYT
NA	TRBJ2-7	TRBV7-2	ASSYLVYEQY
TRBD1	TRBJ1-1	TRBV5-6	ASSLGQGAGAF
TRBD1	TRBJ1-1	TRBV12-5	ASGPTGRDTEAF
NA	TRBJ1-1	TRBV7-9	ASSSRKGSRIMNTEAF
TRBD1	TRBJ2-2	TRBV19	ASSPRQGGAGELF
TRBD1	TRBJ1-1	TRBV6-2/TRBV6-3	ASRTHRGPANTEAF
TRBD1	TRBJ1-4	TRBV6-1	ASSESWTGEEKLF
TRBD2	TRBJ2-1	TRBV7-2	ASSSPGGGAVNEQF
TRBD1	TRBJ2-1	TRBV20-1	SVYARDRGVNEQF
NA	TRBJ2-5	TRBV11-1	ANSLGVGAQETQY
NA	TRBJ1-5	TRBV6-1	ATTFTSTASQPQH
NA	TRBJ1-1	TRBV19	ASAGWQGTEAF
NA	TRBJ1-3	TRBV28	AVGRASGNTIY
NA	TRBJ2-7	TRBV7-4	ASSLAPRNYEQY
NA	TRBJ1-2	TRBV19	ASSESNYGYT
TRBD2	TRBJ2-1	TRBV5-4	ASSLEWTSERGEQF
NA	TRBJ2-1	TRBV10-3	AISSPQVPDNEQF
NA	TRBJ1-6	TRBV11-2	ASSSPRAGIKSPLH
NA	TRBJ2-7	TRBV7-2	ASSLEPNYEQY
NA	TRBJ2-3	TRBV7-2	ASSPERLVETQY
TRBD1	TRBJ1-1	TRBV18	ASSPAGQLNTEAF
NA	TRBJ2-2	TRBV7-9	ASSNRTDLTGELF
TRBD2	TRBJ2-5	TRBV7-6	ASSLFGGAGETQY
TRBD2	TRBJ2-5	TRBV6-1	ASSIGLVKTQY
NA	TRBJ1-1	TRBV7-9	ASGLGISEAF